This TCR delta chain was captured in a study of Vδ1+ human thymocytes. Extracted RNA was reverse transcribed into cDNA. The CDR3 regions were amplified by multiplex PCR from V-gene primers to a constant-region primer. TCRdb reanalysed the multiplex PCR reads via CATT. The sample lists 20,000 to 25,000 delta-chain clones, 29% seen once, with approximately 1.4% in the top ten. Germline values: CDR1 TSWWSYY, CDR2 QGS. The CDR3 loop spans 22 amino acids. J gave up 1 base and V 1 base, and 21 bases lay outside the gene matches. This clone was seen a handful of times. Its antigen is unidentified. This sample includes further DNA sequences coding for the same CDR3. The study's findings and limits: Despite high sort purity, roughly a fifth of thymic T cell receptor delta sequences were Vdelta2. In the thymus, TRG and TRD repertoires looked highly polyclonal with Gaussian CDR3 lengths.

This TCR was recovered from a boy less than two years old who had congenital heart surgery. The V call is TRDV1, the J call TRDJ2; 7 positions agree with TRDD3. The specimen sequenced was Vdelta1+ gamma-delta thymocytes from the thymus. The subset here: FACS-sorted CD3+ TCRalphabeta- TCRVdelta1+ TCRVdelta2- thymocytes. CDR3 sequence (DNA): TGTGCTCTTGGGGAACCTGGGTCTACGACGGGGGATCCCTCCCTTTTGACAGCACAACTCTTCTTT. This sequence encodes CALGEPGSTTGDPSLLTAQLFF.